This TCR beta chain originates from a study of shared clonotypes between healthy human individuals. Findings and caveats of the study: Naive subsets tended to show greater estimated richness than memory subsets. When naive CD4 clonotypes were compared across a handful of donors, 4% to 6.5% were shared.

Points on this clone: Its antigen remains unknown.

Trimming removed 6 bases from V and 2 bases from J; junction bases left unmatched: 4. CDR1 and CDR2 (germline): KGHSH, LQKENI. The CDR3 is 14 amino acids. Among the donors, all were Caucasian adults who lived in Nashville, Tennessee. The table came from immunoSEQ multiplex PCR; TCRdb's copy has only in-frame clones and leaves some out. The sample yields more than 1,200,000 clones, approximately 98.5% seen once. The sample consisted of naive CD4+ T cells sorted from blood. The subset is: CD45RA+ positively selected. This chain joins TRBV18 and TRBJ1-5, with 7 bases identical to TRBD1. The source of this sequence is a young man in good health. Written as DNA, the CDR3 is TGTGCCAGCTCTTCCGGGACAGGCAATCAGCCCCAGCATTTT. Translation gives CASSSGTGNQPQHF.